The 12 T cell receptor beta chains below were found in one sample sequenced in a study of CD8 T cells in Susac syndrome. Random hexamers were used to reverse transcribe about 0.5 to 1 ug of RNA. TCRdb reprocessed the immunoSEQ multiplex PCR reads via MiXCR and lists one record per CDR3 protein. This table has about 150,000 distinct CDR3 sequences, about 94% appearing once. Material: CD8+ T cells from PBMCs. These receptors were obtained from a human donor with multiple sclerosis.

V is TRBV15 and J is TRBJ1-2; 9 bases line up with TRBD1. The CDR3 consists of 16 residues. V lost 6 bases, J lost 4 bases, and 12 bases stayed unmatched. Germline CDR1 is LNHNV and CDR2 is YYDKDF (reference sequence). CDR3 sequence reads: CATSTSGDRAAYGYTF. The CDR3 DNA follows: TGTGCCACCAGTACATCGGGGGACAGGGCCGCCTATGGCTACACCTTC.

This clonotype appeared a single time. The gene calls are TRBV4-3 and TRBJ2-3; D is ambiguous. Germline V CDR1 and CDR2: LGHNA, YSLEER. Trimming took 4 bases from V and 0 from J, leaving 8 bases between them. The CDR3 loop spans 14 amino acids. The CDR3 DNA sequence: TGCGCCAGCAGCCCGTCCCATAGCACAGATACGCAGTATTTT. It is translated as CASSPSHSTDTQYF.

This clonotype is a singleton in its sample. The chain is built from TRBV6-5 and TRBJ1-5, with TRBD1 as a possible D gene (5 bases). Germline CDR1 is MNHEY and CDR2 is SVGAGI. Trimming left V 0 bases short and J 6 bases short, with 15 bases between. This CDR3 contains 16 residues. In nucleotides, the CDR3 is TGTGCCAGCAGTTACTCGATGGGGGGTCTAGGTCAGCCCCAGCATTTT. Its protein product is CASSYSMGGLGQPQHF.

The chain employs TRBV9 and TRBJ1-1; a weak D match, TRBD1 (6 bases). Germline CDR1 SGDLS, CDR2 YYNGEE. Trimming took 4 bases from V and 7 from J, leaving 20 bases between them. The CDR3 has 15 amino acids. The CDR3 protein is CASSPYGGAGSEAFF. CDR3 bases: TGTGCCAGCAGCCCCTATGGGGGGGCAGGAAGTGAAGCTTTCTTT.

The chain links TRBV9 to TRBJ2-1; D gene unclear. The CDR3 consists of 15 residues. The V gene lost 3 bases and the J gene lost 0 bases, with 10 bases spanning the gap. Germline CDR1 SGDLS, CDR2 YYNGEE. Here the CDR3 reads CASSAEDSSYNEQFF. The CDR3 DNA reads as TGTGCCAGCAGCGCGGAAGATAGCTCCTACAATGAGCAGTTCTTC. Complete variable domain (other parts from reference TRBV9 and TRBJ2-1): DSGVTQTPKHLITATGQRVTLRCSPRSGDLSVYWYQQSLDQGLQFLIQYYNGEERAKGNILERFSAQQFPDLHSELNLSSLELGDSALYFCASSAEDSSYNEQFFGPGTRLTVL.

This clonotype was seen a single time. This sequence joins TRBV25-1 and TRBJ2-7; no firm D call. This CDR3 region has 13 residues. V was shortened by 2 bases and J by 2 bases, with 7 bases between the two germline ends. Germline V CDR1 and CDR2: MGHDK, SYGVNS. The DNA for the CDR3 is TGTGCCAGCAGTGAACGACATACCTACGAGCAGTACTTC. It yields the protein CASSERHTYEQYF.

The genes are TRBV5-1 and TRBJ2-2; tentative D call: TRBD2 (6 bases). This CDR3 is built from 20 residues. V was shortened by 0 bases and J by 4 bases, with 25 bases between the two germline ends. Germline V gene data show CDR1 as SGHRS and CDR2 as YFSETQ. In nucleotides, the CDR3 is TGCGCCAGCAGCTTGGCCGGTGCGGGACGGCGAGCGCGGGGCACCGGGGAGCTGTTTTTT. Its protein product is CASSLAGAGRRARGTGELFF. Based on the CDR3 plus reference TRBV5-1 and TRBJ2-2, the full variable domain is KAGVTQTPRYLIKTRGQQVTLSCSPISGHRSVSWYQQTPGQGLQFLFEYFSETQRNKGNFPGRFSGRQFSNSRSEMNVSTLELGDSALYLCASSLAGAGRRARGTGELFFGEGSRLTVL.

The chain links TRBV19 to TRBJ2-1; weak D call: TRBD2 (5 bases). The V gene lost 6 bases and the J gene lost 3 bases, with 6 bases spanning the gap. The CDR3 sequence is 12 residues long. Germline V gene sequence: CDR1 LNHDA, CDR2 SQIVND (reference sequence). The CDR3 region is CASSRDYNEQFF. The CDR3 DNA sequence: TGTGCCAGTAGCCGGGACTACAATGAGCAGTTCTTC. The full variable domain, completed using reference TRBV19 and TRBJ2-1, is DGGITQSPKYLFRKEGQNVTLSCEQNLNHDAMYWYRQDPGQGLRLIYYSQIVNDFQKGDIAEGYSVSREKKESFPLTVTSAQKNPTAFYLCASSRDYNEQFFGPGTRLTVL.

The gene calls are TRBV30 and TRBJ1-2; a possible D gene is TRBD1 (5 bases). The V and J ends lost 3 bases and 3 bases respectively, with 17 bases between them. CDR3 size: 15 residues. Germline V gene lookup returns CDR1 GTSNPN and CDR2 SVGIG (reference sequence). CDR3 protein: CAWRQETRYYYGYTF. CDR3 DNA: TGTGCCTGGAGACAGGAGACAAGATACTACTATGGCTACACCTTC.

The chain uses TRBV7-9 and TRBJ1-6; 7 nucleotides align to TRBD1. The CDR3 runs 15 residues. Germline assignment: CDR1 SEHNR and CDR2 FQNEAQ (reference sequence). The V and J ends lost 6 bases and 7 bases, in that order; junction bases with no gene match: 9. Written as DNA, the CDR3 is TGTGCCAGCAGTCGTCCTGAGGGGGCGAATTCACCCCTCCACTTT. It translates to CASSRPEGANSPLHF.

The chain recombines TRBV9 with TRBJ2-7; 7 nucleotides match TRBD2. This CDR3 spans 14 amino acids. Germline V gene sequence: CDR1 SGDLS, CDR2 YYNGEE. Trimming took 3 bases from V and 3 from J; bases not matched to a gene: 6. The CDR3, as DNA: TGTGCCAGCAGCGCGGGGGGTCCCCACTACGAGCAGTACTTC. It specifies CASSAGGPHYEQYF.

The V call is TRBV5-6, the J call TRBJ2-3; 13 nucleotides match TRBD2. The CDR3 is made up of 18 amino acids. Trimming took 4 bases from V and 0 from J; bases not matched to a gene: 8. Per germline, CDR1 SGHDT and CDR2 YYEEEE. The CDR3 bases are TGTGCCAGCAGCCTGGGGACTAGCGGGGACCCTAGCACAGATACGCAGTATTTT. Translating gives CASSLGTSGDPSTDTQYF.